These 20 T cell receptor beta chains originate from one sample sequenced in a study of identical twins. TCRdb re-derived calls from the 5' RACE reads in MiXCR, one entry per CDR3 protein. Found here are roughly 710,000 distinct CDR3 sequences, 6.1% of them singletons; the top ten hold 1.5% to 2%. The sample taken for sequencing was naive T cells sorted from blood. These receptors were obtained from a man aged 18-30 years in good health.

This clonotype has just a few counts. V and J are TRBV11-2 and TRBJ2-7; TRBD2 agrees at 9 bases. This CDR3 contains 17 residues. After removal of 3 bases from V and 2 bases from J, the junction contained 11 bases not matched to a gene. CDR1 and CDR2 (germline): SGHAT, FQNNGV. CDR3: CASSFPPGTSSPYEQYV. The CDR3 DNA reads TGTGCCAGCAGCTTCCCACCCGGGACTAGCAGCCCCTACGAGCAGTACGTC.

This clonotype was seen a handful of times. This chain uses TRBV24-1 with TRBJ2-7; a possible D gene is TRBD1 (6 bases). The CDR3 runs to 15 residues. Between the trimmed V and J ends, which lost 6 bases and 6 bases, there was a span of 20 bases. Per germline, CDR1 KGHDR and CDR2 SFDVKD. This CDR3 reads CATSRSGATSGEQYF. In DNA form, the CDR3 reads TGTGCCACCAGTAGATCAGGGGCTACGTCTGGCGAGCAGTACTTC.

The sample holds many counts of this clonotype. V and J are TRBV5-1 and TRBJ1-5; the D is unclear. With 0 bases removed from V and 6 bases from J, the gap between germline ends came to 10 bases. The CDR3 totals 14 residues. Germline assignment: CDR1 SGHRS and CDR2 YFSETQ. Here the CDR3 DNA reads TGCGCCAGCAGCTTGGGGTCGGAGGGTCAGCCCCAGCATTTT. Translating it yields CASSLGSEGQPQHF.

This clonotype was seen only a few times. The V gene is TRBV30, the J gene TRBJ2-7, with 11 nucleotides matching TRBD1. V lost 1 base and J lost 3; bases outside the gene matches: 5. From germline, CDR1 is GTSNPN and CDR2 SVGIG (reference sequence). The CDR3 contains 15 residues. CDR3 nucleotides: TGTGCCTGGAGTGCCGGGACAGGGGGTTTCTACGAGCAGTACTTC. Its protein is CAWSAGTGGFYEQYF. Full variable domain (remainder filled in from reference TRBV30 and TRBJ2-7): SQTIHQWPATLVQPVGSPLSLECTVEGTSNPNLYWYRQAAGRGLQLLFYSVGIGQISSEVPQNLSASRPQDRQFILSSKKLLLSDSGFYLCAWSAGTGGFYEQYFGPGTRLTVT.

The chain has TRBV10-3 and TRBJ1-2, with 10 bases that match TRBD1. The V gene end was trimmed by 5 bases and the J gene end by 7 bases; junction bases not matched to a gene: 13. The CDR3 spans 16 residues. Germline-derived CDR1 and CDR2 are ENHRY and SYGVKD. CDR3 coding DNA: TGTGCCATCAGTACCCAAGGAGGACAGGGGGACGGTGGCTACACCTTC. As protein: CAISTQGGQGDGGYTF.

This clonotype was counted at least ten times. The genes are TRBV10-3 and TRBJ2-5, with D possibly matching TRBD2 (6 bases). CDR3 length equals 14 residues. The germline V gene encodes CDR1 ENHRY and CDR2 SYGVKD. The ends were cut back, 4 bases at V and 2 bases at J, with 11 bases in the middle. CDR3: CAISVGGVQETQYF. The CDR3 region has the DNA TGTGCCATCAGTGTAGGCGGGGTGCAAGAGACCCAGTACTTC.

This clonotype was picked up many times. J is TRBJ2-7 and V is TRBV24-1, with D possibly being TRBD2 (5 bases). Trimming took 9 bases from V and 6 from J, leaving 17 bases between them. Germline V gene sequence: CDR1 KGHDR, CDR2 SFDVKD. The CDR3 spans 13 residues. CDR3 nucleotides: TGTGCCACCGGAACTAGTCTTACGAGCGAGCAGTACTTC. Translated, it gives CATGTSLTSEQYF.

This clonotype has at least ten counts. This rearrangement joins TRBV11-2 to TRBJ1-1, with D possibly TRBD1 on 5 matching bases. The germline gives CDR1 SGHAT, CDR2 FQNNGV. CDR3 size: 16 residues. V lost 5 bases to trimming and J lost 3 bases, with 19 bases between them. Here the CDR3 DNA reads TGTGCCAGCAGCCAACGACCCTCAAGGGACCACACTGAAGCTTTCTTT. Amino acid sequence: CASSQRPSRDHTEAFF. The variable domain in full, completed from reference TRBV11-2 and TRBJ1-1, reads EAGVAQSPRYKIIEKRQSVAFWCNPISGHATLYWYQQILGQGPKLLIQFQNNGVVDDSQLPKDRFSAERLKGVDSTLKIQPAKLEDSAVYLCASSQRPSRDHTEAFFGQGTRLTVV.

This clonotype was observed many times. The rearrangement links TRBV6-2 or TRBV6-3 to TRBJ2-7; 7 bases fit TRBD1. Germline loops: CDR1 MNHEY, CDR2 SVGEGT. The CDR3 consists of 13 residues. V shed 7 bases and J 4 bases; nucleotides not matched to a gene: 7. The CDR3 DNA follows: TGTGCCAGCACACGGGACAGCTATTACGAGCAGTACTTC. This translates into CASTRDSYYEQYF.

The chain employs TRBV6-1 and TRBJ1-1; no clear D. The CDR3 length is 13 residues. Trimming removed 7 bases at V and 0 bases at J, with 9 bases between. Germline lookup yields CDR1 MNHNS and CDR2 SASEGT. The CDR3 sequence: CASTAAMNTEAFF. CDR3 sequence (DNA): TGTGCCAGCACCGCAGCGATGAACACTGAAGCTTTCTTT.

This clonotype was picked up many times. V gene TRBV12-3 or TRBV12-4 combines with J gene TRBJ2-2; D is ambiguous. The CDR3 contains 14 residues. V lost 4 bases and J 1 base, leaving 7 bases between the germline ends. The DNA of the CDR3 is TGTGCCAGCAGTTGGTGGGGGAACACCGGGGAGCTGTTTTTT. Amino acids: CASSWWGNTGELFF.

This clonotype was counted between two and nine times. V gene TRBV7-2 combines with J gene TRBJ1-5, with D possibly matching TRBD1 (5 bases). The germline gives CDR1 SGHTA, CDR2 FQGNSA. V was trimmed by 3 bases and J by 0 bases, leaving 12 bases between them. The CDR3 covers 16 residues. CDR3 protein: CASSFGTGYSNQPQHF. CDR3 coding DNA: TGTGCCAGCAGCTTCGGGACGGGTTATAGCAATCAGCCCCAGCATTTT.

Of note for this clonotype: Likely a read error: the CDR3 ends without its conserved phenylalanine or tryptophan. The chain has TRBV5-4 and TRBJ1-4; 8 nucleotides align to TRBD1. This CDR3 contains 15 residues. The germline V gene has CDR1 SGHNT and CDR2 YYREEE (reference sequence). The V and J ends lost 1 base and 6 bases, in that order; junction bases with no gene match: 5. The DNA for the CDR3 is TGTGCCAGCAGCTTGCGGACAGGGCGGGATGAAAAACTGTTTTCT. This translates into CASSLRTGRDEKLFS.

This clonotype showed up many times. The genes are TRBV5-6 and TRBJ2-7; the D gene could be TRBD1 or TRBD2 (5 bases each). The CDR3 runs to 14 residues. CDR1 SGHDT and CDR2 YYEEEE come from the germline V gene. The V gene lost 4 bases and the J gene lost 4 bases, with 15 bases spanning the gap. The CDR3 loop reads CASSPQGPNYEQYF. In DNA, the CDR3 is TGTGCCAGCAGCCCTCAGGGACCGAATTACGAGCAGTACTTC.

The chain is built from TRBV20-1 and TRBJ2-7; tentatively, D is TRBD2 (6 bases). From germline, CDR1 is DFQATT and CDR2 SNEGSKA (reference sequence). Trimming pared 0 bases from V and 5 bases from J, leaving 14 bases between. This CDR3 is 14 amino acids long. Here the CDR3 reads CSARDASEWDEQYF. CDR3 DNA sequence: TGCAGTGCTAGAGACGCTAGCGAGTGGGACGAGCAGTACTTC.

In this sample, this clonotype turned up a few times. The gene calls are TRBV4-3 and TRBJ2-7, with D tentatively TRBD2 (5 bases). In germline, CDR1 is LGHNA, CDR2 YSLEER. The CDR3 runs to 14 residues. Trimming cost V 1 base and J 0 bases, with 7 bases left between them. CDR3 sequence: CASSQVEGSYEQYF. The CDR3 DNA reads TGCGCCAGCAGCCAAGTTGAGGGCTCCTACGAGCAGTACTTC.

The V gene is TRBV5-1, the J gene TRBJ2-5, with D possibly being TRBD2 (6 bases). Trimming took 1 base from V and 7 from J, leaving 14 bases between them. The CDR3 totals 14 residues. CDR1 is SGHRS and CDR2 is YFSETQ in the germline V gene. The CDR3 is CASSLSSEGSTQYF. The DNA for the CDR3 is TGCGCCAGCAGCTTGTCGTCGGAGGGATCGACCCAGTACTTC.

At least ten counts were recorded for this clonotype. The V and J genes are TRBV4-2 and TRBJ2-4; D call uncertain. V was cut by 0 bases and J by 4 bases, with 10 bases left in between. The CDR3 loop spans 15 amino acids. The germline V gene encodes CDR1 LGHNA and CDR2 YNFKEQ. The CDR3 loop is CASSQERAQKNIQYF. CDR3 nucleotides: TGTGCCAGCAGCCAAGAACGGGCACAGAAAAACATTCAGTACTTC.

This chain connects TRBV5-1 to TRBJ1-2; no clear D gene. This CDR3 spans 16 amino acids. Trimming removed 1 base at V and 6 bases at J, with 19 bases between. Germline CDR1 reads SGHRS; CDR2 reads YFSETQ. Here the CDR3 DNA reads TGCGCCAGCAGCTTGCATGTGTTGGCAGGTGTCGATGGCTACACCTTC. Amino acids: CASSLHVLAGVDGYTF.

This sequence joins TRBV2 and TRBJ1-2; D is perhaps TRBD1 (6 bases). There are 14 residues in the CDR3. V lost 6 bases to trimming and J lost 1 base, with 12 bases between them. The germline V gene has CDR1 SNHLY and CDR2 FYNNEI. CDR3 residues: CASSRGLFNYGYTF. In nucleotides, the CDR3 is TGTGCCAGCAGCAGGGGTCTATTTAACTATGGCTACACCTTC.